This T cell receptor beta chain was found in a study of cytomegalovirus exposure and HLA in healthy donors. Germline values: CDR1 SGHTA, CDR2 FQGNSA. V gave up 3 bases and J gave up 1 base, with 15 bases separating them. This CDR3 region has 16 residues. General study findings and limits: DRB1 had the most TCR associations and HLA-C the fewest, a later analysis found, with rates varying by HLA locus.

In regard to this clone: Its antigen is currently unknown.

The PCR had 60 Vbeta and 13 Jbeta primers. Profiling relied on immunoSEQ multiplex PCR, and the TCRdb table lists in-frame clones only, not all of them. Among 200,000 or so clones, about four fifths were seen once, and the ten largest hold about 2.6%. Sequencing was done on a sample of PBMCs. This clonotype was obtained from a woman in her fifties or sixties in good health and CMV-seropositive. J is TRBJ1-1 and V is TRBV7-2; D unresolved. The CDR3 coding sequence is TGTGCCAGCAGCTTCATCCTCGGGGAGGGGAACACTGAAGCTTTCTTT. It translates to CASSFILGEGNTEAFF. Full variable domain (rest looked up from reference TRBV7-2 and TRBJ1-1): GAGVSQSPSNKVTEKGKDVELRCDPISGHTALYWYRQSLGQGLEFLIYFQGNSAPDKSGLPSDRFSAERTGGSVSTLTIQRTQQEDSAVYLCASSFILGEGNTEAFFGQGTRLTVV.